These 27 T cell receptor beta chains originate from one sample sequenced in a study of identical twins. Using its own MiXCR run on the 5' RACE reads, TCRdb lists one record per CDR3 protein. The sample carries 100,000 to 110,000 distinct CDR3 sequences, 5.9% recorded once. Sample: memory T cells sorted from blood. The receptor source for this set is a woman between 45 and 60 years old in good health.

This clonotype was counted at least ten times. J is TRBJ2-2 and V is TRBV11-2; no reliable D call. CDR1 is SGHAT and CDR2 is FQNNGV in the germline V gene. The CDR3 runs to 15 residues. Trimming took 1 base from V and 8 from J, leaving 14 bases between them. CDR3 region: CASSLGVASRGELFF. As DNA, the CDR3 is TGTGCCAGCAGCTTAGGAGTGGCCTCCCGAGGGGAGCTGTTTTTT.

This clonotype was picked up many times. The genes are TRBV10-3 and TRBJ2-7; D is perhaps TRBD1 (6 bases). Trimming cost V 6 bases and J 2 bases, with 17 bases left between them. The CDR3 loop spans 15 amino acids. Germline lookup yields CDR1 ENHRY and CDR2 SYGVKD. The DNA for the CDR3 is TGTGCCATCAGCGAACCGGGACACACGCCCTACGAGCAGTACTTC. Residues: CAISEPGHTPYEQYF.

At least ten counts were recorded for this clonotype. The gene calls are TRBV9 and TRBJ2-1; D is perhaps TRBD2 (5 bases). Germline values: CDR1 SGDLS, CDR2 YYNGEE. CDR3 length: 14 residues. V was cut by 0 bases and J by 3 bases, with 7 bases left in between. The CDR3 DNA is TGTGCCAGCAGCGTAGGGGGAGTCTACAATGAGCAGTTCTTC. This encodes CASSVGGVYNEQFF.

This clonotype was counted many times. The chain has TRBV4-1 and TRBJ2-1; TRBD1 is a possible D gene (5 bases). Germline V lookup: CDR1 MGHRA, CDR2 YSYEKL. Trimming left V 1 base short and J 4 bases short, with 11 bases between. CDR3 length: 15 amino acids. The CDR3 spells CASSQGQRIYNEQFF. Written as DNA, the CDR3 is TGCGCCAGCAGCCAAGGACAGAGGATATACAATGAGCAGTTCTTC.

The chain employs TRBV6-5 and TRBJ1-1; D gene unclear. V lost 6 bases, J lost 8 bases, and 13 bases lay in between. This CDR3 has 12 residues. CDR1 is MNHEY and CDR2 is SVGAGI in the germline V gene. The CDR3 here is CASSVIQGEAFF. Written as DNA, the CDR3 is TGTGCCAGCAGCGTAATCCAAGGAGAAGCTTTCTTT.

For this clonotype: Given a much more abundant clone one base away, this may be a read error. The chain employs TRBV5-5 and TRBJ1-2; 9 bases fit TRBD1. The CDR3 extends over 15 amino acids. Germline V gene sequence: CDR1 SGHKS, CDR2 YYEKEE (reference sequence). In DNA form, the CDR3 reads TGTACCAGCAGCGCACTCACAGGGGGCAGCTATGGCTACACCTTC. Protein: CTSSALTGGSYGYTF. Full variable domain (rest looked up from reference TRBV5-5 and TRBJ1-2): DAGVTQSPTHLIKTRGQQVTLRCSPISGHKSVSWYQQVLGQGPQFIFQYYEKEERGRGNFPDRFSARQFPNYSSELNVNALLLGDSALYLCTSSALTGGSYGYTFGSGTRLTVV.

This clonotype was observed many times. CDR3 sequence: CASSQGQSSNEQFF. CDR3 DNA: TGTGCCAGCAGCCAAGGGCAATCAAGCAATGAGCAGTTCTTC. The genes are TRBV3-1 and TRBJ2-1; no clear D gene. Trimming removed 1 base from V and 6 bases from J, with 10 bases in between. The CDR3 spans 14 residues. The germline gives CDR1 LGHDT, CDR2 YNNKEL (reference sequence).

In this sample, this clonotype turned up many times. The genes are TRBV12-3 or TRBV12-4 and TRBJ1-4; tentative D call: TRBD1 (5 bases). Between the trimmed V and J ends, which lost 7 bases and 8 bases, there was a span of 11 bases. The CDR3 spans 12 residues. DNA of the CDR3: TGTGCCAGCAACCAGGGTGGCGAAAAACTGTTTTTT. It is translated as CASNQGGEKLFF.

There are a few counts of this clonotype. The CDR3 DNA sequence: TGTGCCAGCAGCCCACATGAGGAGCAGTTCTTC. Translating it yields CASSPHEEQFF. The chain employs TRBV11-3 and TRBJ2-1; no clear D gene. The germline CDR1 and CDR2 sequences are SGHNT and YENEEA. The CDR3 sequence is 11 residues long. V was trimmed by 5 bases and J by 10 bases, leaving 9 bases between them.

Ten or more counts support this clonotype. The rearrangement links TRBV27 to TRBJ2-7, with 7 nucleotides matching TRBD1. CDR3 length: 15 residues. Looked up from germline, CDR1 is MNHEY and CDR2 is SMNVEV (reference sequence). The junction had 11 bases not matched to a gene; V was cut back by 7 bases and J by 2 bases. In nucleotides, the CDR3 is TGTGCCAGCAACCAGGGACAGCCTATAACCTACGAGCAGTACTTC. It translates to CASNQGQPITYEQYF.

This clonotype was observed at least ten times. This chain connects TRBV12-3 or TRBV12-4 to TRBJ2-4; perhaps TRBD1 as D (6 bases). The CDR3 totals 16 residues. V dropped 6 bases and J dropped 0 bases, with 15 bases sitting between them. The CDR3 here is CASSPWTELAKNIQYF. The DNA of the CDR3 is TGTGCCAGCAGCCCTTGGACAGAACTAGCCAAAAACATTCAGTACTTC.

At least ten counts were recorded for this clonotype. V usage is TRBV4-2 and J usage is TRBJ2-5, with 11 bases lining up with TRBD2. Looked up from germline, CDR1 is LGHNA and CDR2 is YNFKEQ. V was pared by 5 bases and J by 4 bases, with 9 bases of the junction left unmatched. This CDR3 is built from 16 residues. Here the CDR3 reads CASSSQTSGTTETQYF. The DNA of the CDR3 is TGTGCCAGCAGCTCCCAGACTAGCGGGACTACAGAGACCCAGTACTTC.

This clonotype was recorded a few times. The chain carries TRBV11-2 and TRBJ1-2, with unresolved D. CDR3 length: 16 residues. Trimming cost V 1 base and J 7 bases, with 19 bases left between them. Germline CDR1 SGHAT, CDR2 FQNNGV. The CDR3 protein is CASSLGSGSPAIGYTF. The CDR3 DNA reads TGTGCCAGCAGCTTAGGATCAGGCTCGCCGGCAATTGGCTACACCTTC.

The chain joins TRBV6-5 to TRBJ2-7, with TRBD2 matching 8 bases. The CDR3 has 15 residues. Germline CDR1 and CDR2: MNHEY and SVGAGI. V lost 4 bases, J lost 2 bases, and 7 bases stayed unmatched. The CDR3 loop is CASSSASGRPYEQYV. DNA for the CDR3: TGTGCCAGCAGTTCAGCTAGCGGGCGCCCCTACGAGCAGTACGTC.

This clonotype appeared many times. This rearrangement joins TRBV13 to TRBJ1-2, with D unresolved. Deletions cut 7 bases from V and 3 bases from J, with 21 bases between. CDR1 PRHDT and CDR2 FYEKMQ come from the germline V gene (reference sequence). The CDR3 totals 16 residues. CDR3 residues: CASIPLTFPSYYGYTF. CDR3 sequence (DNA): TGTGCCAGCATTCCACTGACATTTCCGTCCTACTATGGCTACACCTTC.

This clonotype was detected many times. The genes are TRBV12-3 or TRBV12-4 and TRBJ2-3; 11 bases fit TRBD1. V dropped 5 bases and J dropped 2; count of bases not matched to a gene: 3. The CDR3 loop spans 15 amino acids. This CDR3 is CASSRDRGNTDTQYF. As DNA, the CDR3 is TGTGCCAGCAGTCGGGACAGGGGGAACACAGATACGCAGTATTTT.

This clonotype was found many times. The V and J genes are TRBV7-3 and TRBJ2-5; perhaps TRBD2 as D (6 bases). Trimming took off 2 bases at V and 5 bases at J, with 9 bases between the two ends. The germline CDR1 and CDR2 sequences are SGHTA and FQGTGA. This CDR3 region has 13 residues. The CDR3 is CASSLAGSETQYF. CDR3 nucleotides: TGTGCCAGCAGCTTAGCGGGAAGCGAGACCCAGTACTTC.

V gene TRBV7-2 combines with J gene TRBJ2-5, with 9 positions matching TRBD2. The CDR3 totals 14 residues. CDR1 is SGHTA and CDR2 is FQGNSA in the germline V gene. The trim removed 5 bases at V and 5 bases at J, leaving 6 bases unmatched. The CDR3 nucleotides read TGTGCCAGCAGCGCGCGGCGGGAGGGGGAGACCCAGTACTTC. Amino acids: CASSARREGETQYF.

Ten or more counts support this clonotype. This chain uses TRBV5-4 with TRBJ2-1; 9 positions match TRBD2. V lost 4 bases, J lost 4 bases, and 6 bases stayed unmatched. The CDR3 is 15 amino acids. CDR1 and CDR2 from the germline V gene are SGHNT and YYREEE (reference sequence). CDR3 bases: TGTGCCAGCAGCAGGACTAGCGAGAGGTACAATGAGCAGTTCTTC. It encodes CASSRTSERYNEQFF. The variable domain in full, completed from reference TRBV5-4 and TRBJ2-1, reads ETGVTQSPTHLIKTRGQQVTLRCSSQSGHNTVSWYQQALGQGPQFIFQYYREEENGRGNFPPRFSGLQFPNYSSELNVNALELDDSALYLCASSRTSERYNEQFFGPGTRLTVL.

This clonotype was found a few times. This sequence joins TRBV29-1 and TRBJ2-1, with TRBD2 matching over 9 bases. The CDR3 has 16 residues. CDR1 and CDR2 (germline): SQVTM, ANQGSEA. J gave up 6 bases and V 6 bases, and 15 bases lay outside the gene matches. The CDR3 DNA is TGCAGCGTGACCCTTGACACTAGCGGGCGTCCCAATGAGCAGTTCTTC. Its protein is CSVTLDTSGRPNEQFF.

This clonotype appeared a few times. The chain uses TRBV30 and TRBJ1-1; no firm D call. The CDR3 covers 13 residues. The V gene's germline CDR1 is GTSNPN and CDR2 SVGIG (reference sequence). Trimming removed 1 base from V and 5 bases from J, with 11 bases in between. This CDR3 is CAWSGTVWTEAFF. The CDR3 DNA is TGTGCCTGGAGTGGGACGGTGTGGACTGAAGCTTTCTTT.

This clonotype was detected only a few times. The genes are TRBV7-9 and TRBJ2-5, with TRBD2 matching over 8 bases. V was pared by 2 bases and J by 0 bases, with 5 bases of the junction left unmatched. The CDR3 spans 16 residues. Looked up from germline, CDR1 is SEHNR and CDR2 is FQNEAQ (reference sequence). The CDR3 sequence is CASSLTPSGYQETQYF. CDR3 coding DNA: TGTGCCAGCAGCTTAACTCCTAGCGGGTACCAAGAGACCCAGTACTTC.

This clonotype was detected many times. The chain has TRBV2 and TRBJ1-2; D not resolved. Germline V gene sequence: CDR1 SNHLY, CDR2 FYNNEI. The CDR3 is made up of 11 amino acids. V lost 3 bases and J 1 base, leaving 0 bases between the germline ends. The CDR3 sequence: CASSDNYGYTF. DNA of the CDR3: TGTGCCAGCAGTGATAACTATGGCTACACCTTC.

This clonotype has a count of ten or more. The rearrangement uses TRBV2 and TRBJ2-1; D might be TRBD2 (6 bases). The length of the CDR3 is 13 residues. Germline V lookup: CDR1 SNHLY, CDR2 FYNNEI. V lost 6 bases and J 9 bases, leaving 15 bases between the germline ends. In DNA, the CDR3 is TGTGCCAGCAGCGGGACTGCTGGCGGTGAGCAGTTCTTC. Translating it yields CASSGTAGGEQFF.

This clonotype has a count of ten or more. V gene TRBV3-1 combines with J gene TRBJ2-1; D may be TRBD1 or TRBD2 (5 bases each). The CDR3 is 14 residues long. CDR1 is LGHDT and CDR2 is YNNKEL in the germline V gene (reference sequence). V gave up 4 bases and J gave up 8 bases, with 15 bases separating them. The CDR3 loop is CASSPVGTADEQFF. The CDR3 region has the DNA TGTGCCAGCAGCCCCGTTGGGACGGCGGATGAGCAGTTCTTC.

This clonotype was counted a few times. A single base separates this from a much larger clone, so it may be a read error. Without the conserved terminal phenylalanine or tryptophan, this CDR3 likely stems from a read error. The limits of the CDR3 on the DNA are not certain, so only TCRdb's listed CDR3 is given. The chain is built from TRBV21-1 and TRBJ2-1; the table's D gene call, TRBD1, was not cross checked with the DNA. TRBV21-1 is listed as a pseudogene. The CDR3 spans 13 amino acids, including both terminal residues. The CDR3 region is CASSMGRDNEQFS.

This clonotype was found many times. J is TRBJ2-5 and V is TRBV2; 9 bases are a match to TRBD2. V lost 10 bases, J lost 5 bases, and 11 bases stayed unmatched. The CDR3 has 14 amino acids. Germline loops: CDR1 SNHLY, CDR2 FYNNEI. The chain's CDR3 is CATAPTSGAETQYF. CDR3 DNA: TGTGCCACCGCCCCGACTAGCGGTGCGGAGACCCAGTACTTC.